The source of this T cell receptor (beta chain) is a study of cytomegalovirus exposure and HLA in healthy donors (dated by TCRdb to 2016 to 2017). Study-wide context: A later analysis indicated that the 120 or so validation repertoires were generated on the platform also employed for the 700 or so repertoires of the first cohort. The study was designed to test whether signatures of past pathogen exposure could be identified by cataloging public T cell receptors. In addition to the first cohort of around 670 subjects, a separate validation cohort of 130 or so different subjects was used. The study combined high-throughput TCR immunosequencing, statistical association of individual TCRs with disease status, and machine learning to predict cytomegalovirus infection status.

Overall study outcomes, separate from this receptor: In the study, roughly 160 TCR beta chains were listed as associated with cytomegalovirus. In both the original and validation cohorts, the classifier was reported to diagnose cytomegalovirus status with high specificity and sensitivity. A later analysis found that TCRs clustered in the first cohort also tended to co-occur in the approximately 120 validation repertoires, with 94% of cluster scores above 0. While some public TCRs were present in many individuals, most TCR sequences turned up only very rarely across donors. The authors suggested that the approach could potentially be generalized to other disease states and immunological phenotypes. A later analysis had no HLA typing for the validation cohort, so co-occurrence there was scored across all 130 or so repertoires. A few of the identified cytomegalovirus-associated TCR beta chains were confirmed in vitro to be specific for cytomegalovirus antigens.

The CDR3 starts with the cysteine, ends with the phenylalanine, and has 19 residues. The entry retains the CDR3 DNA only, 57 bases that are in frame from base 1. As encoded in the germline V gene, CDR1 is MDHEN while CDR2 is SYDVKM. Relative to germline, V is missing 4 bases and J is missing 3 bases, with 15 bases of the junction outside any gene match. As regards this clone: Its cognate antigen has yet to be identified. Base qualities are not provided; no much larger clone lies one nucleotide away.

Library preparation was by the immunoSEQ multiplex PCR assay. On the study's bioinformatics: A statistical classification framework was built for diagnosing cytomegalovirus status from the catalog of TCR beta chain sequences. Drawn from immuneACCESS, this table holds only the in-frame rearrangements with V and J called that TCRdb kept. Clones are partly lost; checked studies trace under half to an unresolved V gene and leave the rest unexplained. D and trimming were read from the DNA, whereas the V and J calls and clone size are those reported in that table. The sample table lists about 64,000 clones, 92% of them with a count of one. Of the sample, 1.3% falls within the top ten clones. The donors were included in the validation cohort of roughly 120 subjects, a group kept apart from the roughly 670-subject first cohort.

Sequenced material: PBMCs. This receptor was taken from a young woman in good health and CMV-seronegative. The rearrangement combines TRBV28 with TRBJ1-5, with 10 bases in between that match TRBD1. The CDR3 sequence is CASSSPQLGQGILNQPQHF. Here is the DNA: TGTGCCAGCAGTTCACCACAACTGGGACAGGGGATCCTCAATCAGCCCCAGCATTTT.